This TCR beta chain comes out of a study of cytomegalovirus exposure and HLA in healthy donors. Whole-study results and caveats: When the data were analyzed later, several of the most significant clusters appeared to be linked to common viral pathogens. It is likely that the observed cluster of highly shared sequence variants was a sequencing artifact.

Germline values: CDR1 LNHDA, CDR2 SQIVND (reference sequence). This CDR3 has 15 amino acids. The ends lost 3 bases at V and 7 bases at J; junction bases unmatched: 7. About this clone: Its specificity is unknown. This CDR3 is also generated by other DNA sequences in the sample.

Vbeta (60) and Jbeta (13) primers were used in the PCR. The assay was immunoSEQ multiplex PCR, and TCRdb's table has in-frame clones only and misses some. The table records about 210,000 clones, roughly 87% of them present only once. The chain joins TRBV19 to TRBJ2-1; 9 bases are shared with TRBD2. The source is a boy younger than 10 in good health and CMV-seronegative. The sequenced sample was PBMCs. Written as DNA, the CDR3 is TGTGCCAGTAGTATCTGGCGGGAGGGGAGGAATGAGCAGTTCTTC. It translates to CASSIWREGRNEQFF.